These 26 T cell receptor beta chains were sequenced from one sample in a study of T cell responses to AZD1222 COVID-19 vaccine listed by TCRdb under 2021. Library preparation used the immunoSEQ multiplex PCR assay. As stored in TCRdb, this immuneACCESS dataset retains in-frame rearrangements with V and J assigned. A fraction of the clones does not appear; measured against another copy, unresolved V genes explain less than half of the discrepancy, and the remainder lacks a known reason. Present in this sample are approximately 170,000 clones, 92% of which were seen just once. Around 0.99% of the sample rests with the top ten. In light of the paper, this sample's time point label describes: about 28 days (+/-7) after the second vaccine dose. The specimen comprised peripheral blood, sampled 28 days after the second AZD1222 dose. These receptors originate from an adult who received the AZD1222 COVID-19 vaccine.

The rearrangement uses TRBV7-2 and TRBJ1-2; D remains ambiguous. The length of the CDR3 is 12 residues. V dropped 5 bases and J dropped 4 bases, with 8 bases sitting between them. Germline-derived CDR1 and CDR2 are SGHTA and FQGNSA. CDR3 protein: CASSPNTYGYTF. In DNA form, the CDR3 reads TGTGCCAGCAGCCCGAATACCTATGGCTACACCTTC.

V and J are TRBV5-1 and TRBJ1-2; 9 bases are shared with TRBD1. V was pared by 6 bases and J by 0 bases, with 3 bases of the junction left unmatched. The CDR3 totals 14 residues. The germline V gene has CDR1 SGHRS and CDR2 YFSETQ. The CDR3 nucleotides are TGCGCCAGCACGGGACAGGGAGCTAACTATGGCTACACCTTC. Amino acids: CASTGQGANYGYTF.

CDR3: CASSPMTGSYNEQFF. The CDR3 DNA reads TGCGCCAGCAGCCCAATGACAGGCTCCTACAATGAGCAGTTCTTC. This chain links TRBV4-1 with TRBJ2-1; a weak D match, TRBD1 (6 bases). V shed 4 bases and J shed 0 bases, with 10 bases lying between them. This CDR3 spans 15 amino acids. Germline values: CDR1 MGHRA, CDR2 YSYEKL.

V gene TRBV2 combines with J gene TRBJ1-6; maybe TRBD1 (6 bases). Germline V gives CDR1 SNHLY, CDR2 FYNNEI. The CDR3 sequence is 17 residues long. The V end lost 6 bases, the J end lost 6 bases, and 21 bases lay between the germline ends. CDR3 coding DNA: TGTGCCAGCAGCGGATTGTTGAGAGGACAGATTAATTCACCCCTCCACTTT. Translation: CASSGLLRGQINSPLHF. The whole variable domain, filled in from reference TRBV2 and TRBJ1-6, reads EPEVTQTPSHQVTQMGQEVILRCVPISNHLYFYWYRQILGQKVEFLVSFYNNEISEKSEIFDDQFSVERPDGSNFTLKIRSTKLEDSAMYFCASSGLLRGQINSPLHFGNGTRLTVT.

This chain uses TRBV10-1 with TRBJ1-2; D unresolved. CDR1 is WNHNN, CDR2 SYGVQD, per germline (reference sequence). The CDR3 spans 10 residues. Between the trimmed V and J ends, which lost 7 bases and 7 bases, there was a span of 7 bases. CDR3 sequence: CASKDCGYTF. The CDR3 DNA reads as TGCGCCAGCAAGGACTGTGGCTACACCTTC.

This clone was counted between two and nine times. The chain combines TRBV10-3 with TRBJ2-2, with 9 bases identical to TRBD2. CDR1 and CDR2 (germline): ENHRY, SYGVKD. The CDR3 is 18 residues long. Trimming removed 1 base from V and 2 bases from J; junction bases left unmatched: 8. As DNA, the CDR3 is TGTGCCATCAGTGAGTTTGCCAGCGGGGGGCCTAACACCGGGGAGCTGTTTTTT. Encoded protein: CAISEFASGGPNTGELFF.

V is TRBV19 and J is TRBJ2-7; the D gene is possibly TRBD1 (9 bases). V was trimmed by 7 bases and J by 4 bases, leaving 20 bases between them. This CDR3 has 15 residues. The germline gives CDR1 LNHDA, CDR2 SQIVND (reference sequence). Written as DNA, the CDR3 is TGTGCCAGTACCATAAGCGGGGGACAGGGTTACGAGCAGTACTTC. It translates to CASTISGGQGYEQYF. The whole variable domain, remainder taken from reference TRBV19 and TRBJ2-7, is DGGITQSPKYLFRKEGQNVTLSCEQNLNHDAMYWYRQDPGQGLRLIYYSQIVNDFQKGDIAEGYSVSREKKESFPLTVTSAQKNPTAFYLCASTISGGQGYEQYFGPGTRLTVT.

This clone was observed a single time. The chain joins TRBV6-5 to TRBJ1-2; a possible D gene is TRBD1 (5 bases). This CDR3 is built from 15 residues. V shed 0 bases and J shed 8 bases, with 16 bases lying between them. Germline CDR1 and CDR2: MNHEY and SVGAGI. The CDR3, as DNA: TGTGCCAGCAGTTACTCGACCGGACAAGTGGGCGGCTACACCTTC. Amino acids: CASSYSTGQVGGYTF.

The V gene is TRBV6-5, the J gene TRBJ1-4; D ambiguous. Germline assignment: CDR1 MNHEY and CDR2 SVGAGI. Trimming removed 7 bases from V and 11 bases from J, with 23 bases in between. The CDR3 spans 15 residues. The CDR3 loop is CASTRAEGSRRKLFF. The CDR3 DNA is TGTGCCAGCACTAGGGCCGAAGGGAGCCGGAGGAAACTGTTTTTT.

The rearrangement uses TRBV2 and TRBJ2-7, with TRBD2 matching 7 bases. CDR1 is SNHLY, CDR2 FYNNEI, per germline. The CDR3 covers 13 residues. Losses at the gene ends were 8 bases for V and 3 bases for J; bases not matched to a gene: 7. CDR3 in amino acids: CASREAGVYEQYF. The CDR3, as DNA: TGTGCCAGCCGCGAGGCGGGGGTCTACGAGCAGTACTTC.

The chain links TRBV9 to TRBJ2-1, with D perhaps matching TRBD1 or TRBD2 (5 bases each). This CDR3 region has 15 residues. The ends were cut back, 4 bases at V and 8 bases at J, with 19 bases in the middle. Germline V CDR1 and CDR2: SGDLS, YYNGEE. The CDR3 DNA sequence: TGTGCCAGCAGCCCCCGGGGCGTTGGTACGGATGAGCAGTTCTTC. It encodes CASSPRGVGTDEQFF.

The gene calls are TRBV7-9 and TRBJ1-1; D is ambiguous. Trimming cost V 1 base and J 9 bases, with 9 bases left between them. CDR3 length equals 12 residues. Germline V gives CDR1 SEHNR, CDR2 FQNEAQ (reference sequence). The CDR3 protein is CASSLDRNQAFF. The CDR3 coding sequence is TGTGCCAGCAGCTTAGATCGCAATCAAGCTTTCTTT.

The table lists this clone with a few counts. The chain combines TRBV6-1 with TRBJ1-6; perhaps TRBD1 as D (5 bases). The CDR3 spans 15 residues. Deletions cut 3 bases from V and 5 bases from J, with 11 bases between. The germline gives CDR1 MNHNS, CDR2 SASEGT. The CDR3 reads CASSDGQGHNSPLHF. CDR3 DNA: TGTGCCAGCAGTGACGGACAAGGACATAATTCACCCCTCCACTTT.

The sample holds one count of this clone. The gene calls are TRBV6-1 and TRBJ1-1; no reliable D call. Looked up from germline, CDR1 is MNHNS and CDR2 is SASEGT. The germline V and J ends were trimmed by 5 bases and 1 base, with 5 bases remaining between them. The CDR3 spans 12 residues. DNA of the CDR3: TGTGCCAGCAGTTATACGAACACTGAAGCTTTCTTT. Protein: CASSYTNTEAFF.

In nucleotides, the CDR3 is TGTGCCAGCAGCTTGGGCCGGACAGGGAGATCGTCGGGCCAAGAGACCCAGTACTTC. This sequence encodes CASSLGRTGRSSGQETQYF. The chain recombines TRBV5-5 with TRBJ2-5; TRBD1 matches 8 bases. From germline, CDR1 is SGHKS and CDR2 YYEKEE (reference sequence). With V trimmed by 0 bases and J by 1 base, 14 bases remained unmatched. The CDR3 spans 19 residues.

This clone was seen just once. The chain recombines TRBV19 with TRBJ1-1, with D tentatively TRBD1 (6 bases). The CDR3 runs to 15 residues. V lost 7 bases, J lost 3 bases, and 18 bases lay in between. Per the germline V gene, CDR1 is LNHDA and CDR2 is SQIVND (reference sequence). CDR3 DNA sequence: TGTGCCAGTACCCCCGGGGTACAGGGCGACACTGAAGCTTTCTTT. Protein: CASTPGVQGDTEAFF.

The chain joins TRBV5-1 to TRBJ2-5; D tentatively fits TRBD1 or TRBD2 (6 bases each). The germline V gene has CDR1 SGHRS and CDR2 YFSETQ. V was clipped by 3 bases and J by 5 bases, with 23 bases between them. The CDR3 runs 17 residues. The CDR3 DNA reads as TGCGCCAGCAGCTCAGGGGTCTTTGAAGGGGCGGGGGAGACCCAGTACTTC. This gives the protein CASSSGVFEGAGETQYF.

V and J are TRBV5-1 and TRBJ1-2; 7 bases line up with TRBD1. V lost 4 bases to trimming and J lost 8 bases; unmatched junction nucleotides: 14. CDR1 SGHRS and CDR2 YFSETQ come from the germline V gene. The CDR3 extends over 15 amino acids. For the CDR3, the DNA is TGCGCCAGCAGCGCCCCCGGGACAGTGGAAGACGGCTACACCTTC. It translates to CASSAPGTVEDGYTF. The full variable domain, completed using reference TRBV5-1 and TRBJ1-2, is KAGVTQTPRYLIKTRGQQVTLSCSPISGHRSVSWYQQTPGQGLQFLFEYFSETQRNKGNFPGRFSGRQFSNSRSEMNVSTLELGDSALYLCASSAPGTVEDGYTFGSGTRLTVV.

This chain joins TRBV4-1 and TRBJ1-2; 7 bases align to TRBD1. Unmatched junction bases numbered 4, after V lost 0 bases and J lost 3 bases. This CDR3 spans 15 amino acids. CDR1 is MGHRA and CDR2 is YSYEKL in the germline V gene. CDR3 coding DNA: TGCGCCAGCAGCCAAGATCGGGACAGATACTATGGCTACACCTTC. This codes for CASSQDRDRYYGYTF.

This rearrangement joins TRBV5-8 to TRBJ1-1; D ambiguous. The germline V gene has CDR1 SGHTS and CDR2 YDEGEE. The CDR3 spans 12 residues. V was trimmed by 2 bases and J by 5 bases, leaving 7 bases between them. The CDR3 DNA follows: TGTGCCAGCAGCTTACGACAAACTGAAGCTTTCTTT. Translation gives CASSLRQTEAFF.

The rearrangement uses TRBV7-6 and TRBJ2-2, with 8 bases matching TRBD1. V was pared by 5 bases and J by 4 bases, with 6 bases of the junction left unmatched. This CDR3 has 15 residues. Germline CDR1 is SGHVS and CDR2 is FNYEAQ. CDR3 amino acids: CASSLGQGGTGELFF. CDR3 DNA sequence: TGTGCCAGCAGCCTTGGACAGGGTGGCACCGGGGAGCTGTTTTTT.

In DNA form, the CDR3 reads TGTGCCAGCAGCTTGAATGGCCGTAACTCCTACAATGAGCAGTTCTTC. The encoded protein is CASSLNGRNSYNEQFF. The rearrangement joins TRBV5-4 to TRBJ2-1, with D unresolved. The CDR3 runs 16 residues. V was trimmed by 1 base and J by 0 bases, leaving 11 bases between them. The germline V gene has CDR1 SGHNT and CDR2 YYREEE (reference sequence).

The sample holds a few counts of this clone. The chain has TRBV27 and TRBJ2-6; no definite D call. V lost 8 bases to trimming and J lost 4 bases, with 12 bases between them. This CDR3 is 14 amino acids long. CDR1 and CDR2 (germline): MNHEY, SMNVEV (reference sequence). The CDR3 sequence: CASRLEAGANVLTF. Written as DNA, the CDR3 is TGTGCCAGCCGGCTTGAGGCCGGGGCCAACGTCCTGACTTTC.

The CDR3 protein is CASTNGLNEQYF. CDR3 bases: TGTGCCAGCACCAACGGACTAAACGAGCAGTACTTC. The chain combines TRBV2 with TRBJ2-7, with D possibly TRBD2 on 6 matching bases. The CDR3 runs 12 residues. V gave up 7 bases and J gave up 5 bases, with 12 bases separating them. CDR1 SNHLY and CDR2 FYNNEI come from the germline V gene.

This clone was observed once. This sequence joins TRBV4-2 and TRBJ1-2; D gene ambiguous. Germline V CDR1 and CDR2: LGHNA, YNFKEQ. This CDR3 comprises 15 residues. V dropped 0 bases and J dropped 4 bases, with 12 bases sitting between them. The CDR3 sequence: CASSQDLGLLYGYTF. CDR3 in DNA: TGTGCCAGCAGCCAAGATCTAGGGCTGCTCTATGGCTACACCTTC.

The chain recombines TRBV6-2 or TRBV6-3 with TRBJ2-1; a weak D match, TRBD2 (5 bases). The V gene lost 5 bases and the J gene lost 4 bases, with 15 bases spanning the gap. Germline assignment: CDR1 MNHEY and CDR2 SVGEGT. CDR3 length equals 15 residues. CDR3 sequence (DNA): TGTGCCAGCAGTAAGCGGCCAGAGCGTTACAATGAGCAGTTCTTC. This translates into CASSKRPERYNEQFF.